Listed below are T cell receptor beta chains from one sample, sequenced in a study of neurological immune-mediated disorders. TCRdb called the 5' RACE reads again in MiXCR, with one record for every CDR3 protein. The data contain roughly 50,000 distinct CDR3 sequences, roughly 17% of them singletons. The sample was PBMCs. The receptors here all came from a man aged 55-75 years in good health. The CDR3 runs from the conserved cysteine through the conserved F or W. The order of the fields is clone size, J gene, D gene, V gene, CDR3 DNA, CDR3 protein. D genes are given only for firm matches. Size is stated for part of the rows, as once, few or many counts, or as a class when the clone is expanded.

many | TRBJ2-2 | TRBD2 | TRBV5-1 | TGCGCCAGCAGCACGACTAGCGGGAGGGCCCAAACCGGGGAGCTGTTTTTT | CASSTTSGRAQTGELFF
many | TRBJ2-1 | TRBD2 | TRBV5-1 | TGCGCCAGCAGCTGGCTACCGGGACTAGCGGGAGGGGAATACAATGAGCAGTTCTTC | CASSWLPGLAGGEYNEQFF
many | TRBJ2-1 | TRBD2 | TRBV20-1 | TGCAGTGCTAGGCCGGCTAGCGGGGCGAATGAGCAGTTCTTC | CSARPASGANEQFF
few | TRBJ2-7 | NA | TRBV7-3 | TGTGCCAGGGGGTGGTACGAGCAGTACTTC | CARGWYEQYF
many | TRBJ1-3 | TRBD1 | TRBV5-1 | TGCGCCAGCGCATATGGGACAGCCTCTGGAAACACCATATATTTT | CASAYGTASGNTIYF
many | TRBJ2-7 | TRBD2 | TRBV25-1 | TGTGCCAGCAAACCGGGAGGGGGAGTCTACGAGCAGTACTTC | CASKPGGGVYEQYF
NA | TRBJ2-7 | TRBD1 | TRBV5-1 | TGCGCCAGCAGCATGGAGACAGGGGGCAACCCCAACGAGCAGTACTTC | CASSMETGGNPNEQYF
many | TRBJ2-7 | TRBD1 | TRBV29-1 | TGCAGCGTCATGGGACAGGGAGCCTACGAGCAGTACTTC | CSVMGQGAYEQYF
NA | TRBJ2-3 | TRBD2 | TRBV5-1 | TGCGCCAGCAGCCCGGGACTAGCCTCTAGCACAGATACACAGTATTTT | CASSPGLASSTDTQYF
many | TRBJ2-5 | NA | TRBV6-6 | TGTGCCAGCAGTAGACAGGGAGGGAGAGAGACCCAGTACTTC | CASSRQGGRETQYF
many | TRBJ1-2 | NA | TRBV5-1 | TGCGCCAGCAGCCCTATGACAGTGGGAAACTATGGCTACACCTTC | CASSPMTVGNYGYTF
few | TRBJ2-5 | NA | TRBV5-1 | TGCGCCAGCAGCCCAACCCCCGGACGAAAAGAGACCCAGTACTTC | CASSPTPGRKETQYF
few | TRBJ2-7 | NA | TRBV7-3 | TGTGCCAGCAGCTCTCAGGGAGGCAGCTCCTACGAGCAGTACTTC | CASSSQGGSSYEQYF
many | TRBJ2-7 | NA | TRBV28 | TGTGCCAGCCAGGGGAATATAGAGCAGTACTTC | CASQGNIEQYF
many | TRBJ2-7 | NA | TRBV29-1 | TGCAGCGTTGAACCGGAAGGGAGCTACGAGCAGTACTTC | CSVEPEGSYEQYF
many | TRBJ2-7 | NA | TRBV5-1 | TGCGCCAGCAGCTTGACCGAGACGTACGAGCAGTACTTC | CASSLTETYEQYF
many | TRBJ2-5 | NA | TRBV28 | TGTGCCAGCGGGGGGACGGGGGCGGTTGAGACCCAGTACTTC | CASGGTGAVETQYF
many | TRBJ2-2 | NA | TRBV7-9 | TGTGCCAGCAGCCTCAGGACCATAGGGGAGCTGTTTTTT | CASSLRTIGELFF
many | TRBJ1-5 | NA | TRBV7-2 | TGTGCCAGCAGCTCTCTCGGGGGGGGGCGGAATCAGCCCCAGCATTTT | CASSSLGGGRNQPQHF
many | TRBJ2-3 | TRBD1 | TRBV5-1 | TGCGCCAGCAGCTTGACGGGACAGGGGGTTTCGCAGTATTTT | CASSLTGQGVSQYF
NA | TRBJ2-6 | NA | TRBV9 | TGTGCCAGCAGCGGCGGGACTGGGTATGGGGCCAACGTCCTGACTTTC | CASSGGTGYGANVLTF
many | TRBJ1-1 | TRBD1 | TRBV20-1 | TGCAGTGCGAGACAGGGGGGGAACACTGAAGCTTTCTTT | CSARQGGNTEAFF
NA | TRBJ2-5 | TRBD2 | TRBV20-1 | TGCAGTAAGGCTAGCGGGGTCCAAGAGACCCAGTACTTC | CSKASGVQETQYF
many | TRBJ2-6 | TRBD2 | TRBV5-1 | TGCGCCAGCAGCCTGGGGGGGGCTGGGGCCAACGTCCTGACTTTC | CASSLGGAGANVLTF
many | TRBJ2-7 | NA | TRBV7-2 | TGTGCCAGCAGCTTTAGCCCGATGGGCTACGAGCAGTACTTC | CASSFSPMGYEQYF
many | TRBJ2-4 | TRBD2 | TRBV28 | TGTGCCAGCACGGCCGGAGCGGGAAGCTTAGCCAAAAACATTCAGTACTTC | CASTAGAGSLAKNIQYF
many | TRBJ2-1 | NA | TRBV3-1 | TGTGCCAGCAGCCAAGGGGGGTCGCTAGCCTCCAATGAGCAGTTCTTC | CASSQGGSLASNEQFF
many | TRBJ2-7 | NA | TRBV5-1 | TGCGCCAGCAGCTTTAGGGTGGACTACGAGCAGTACTTC | CASSFRVDYEQYF
many | TRBJ1-5 | TRBD1 | TRBV12-3/TRBV12-4 | TGTGCCAGCAGTGGGCCCCCGGGACAGGGGGCGGATCAGCCCCAGCATTTT | CASSGPPGQGADQPQHF
many | TRBJ1-4 | TRBD1 | TRBV15 | TGTGCCACCAGCGAGGGACAGGGGGTGTCGGGGGAAAAACTGTTTTTT | CATSEGQGVSGEKLFF
many | TRBJ2-7 | NA | TRBV27 | TGTGCCAGCAGTTTTGACGCGCCCCACTCCTACGAGCAGTACTTC | CASSFDAPHSYEQYF
many | TRBJ2-7 | NA | TRBV12-3/TRBV12-4 | TGTGCCAGCAGTTTAGACATAGGGTCCACCGAGCAGTACTTC | CASSLDIGSTEQYF
many | TRBJ1-1 | TRBD1 | TRBV18 | TGTGCCAGCTCTCTACTCCTACAGGGGGCGAACACTGAAGCTTTCTTT | CASSLLLQGANTEAFF
NA | TRBJ2-6 | NA | TRBV28 | TGTGCCAGCAGTTTTCGGTACACCATCATAGACGTCCTGACTTTC | CASSFRYTIIDVLTF
NA | TRBJ2-1 | TRBD1 | TRBV6-2/TRBV6-3 | TGTGCCAGCAGTTACGACAGGGGGCTATACAATGAGCAGTTCTTC | CASSYDRGLYNEQFF
NA | TRBJ2-1 | TRBD2 | TRBV6-6 | TGTGCCAGCAGTTACGGACTAGCGGGAGTTTTTGAGCAGTTCTTC | CASSYGLAGVFEQFF
many | TRBJ1-1 | NA | TRBV20-1 | TGCAGTGCTAGAGAGAGGGGAGGAATTGAAGCTTTCTTT | CSARERGGIEAFF
many | TRBJ2-3 | NA | TRBV7-2 | TGTGCCAGCAGCTTACCCTGGGTAGCGGCCACAGATACGCAGTATTTT | CASSLPWVAATDTQYF
many | TRBJ1-6 | NA | TRBV20-1 | TGCAGTGCTAAGGAGGCGAGAGAGGATAATTCACCCCTCCACTTT | CSAKEAREDNSPLHF
many | TRBJ1-1 | NA | TRBV20-1 | TGCAGTGCCGCTACCCAGGGCGCTCACACTGAAGCTTTCTTT | CSAATQGAHTEAFF
many | TRBJ2-3 | NA | TRBV3-1 | TGTGCCAGCAGCCAAGATAATCGGCGGGGTGGGGATACGCAGTATTTT | CASSQDNRRGGDTQYF
NA | TRBJ2-1 | NA | TRBV9 | TGTGCCAGCAGCGTCACCCTCCGCGGAGCCTACAATGAGCAGTTCTTC | CASSVTLRGAYNEQFF
many | TRBJ1-2 | NA | TRBV12-3/TRBV12-4 | TGTGCCAGCAGTTATGCGGCCCCTAACTATGGCTACACCTTC | CASSYAAPNYGYTF
many | TRBJ2-1 | TRBD2 | TRBV11-2 | TGTGCCAGCAGCCCGTCTAGCGGGAGACTATACAATGAGCAGTTCTTC | CASSPSSGRLYNEQFF
NA | TRBJ2-7 | NA | TRBV6-6 | TGTGCCAGCAGTTCCGGGACGTTCCGTTACGAGCAGTACTTC | CASSSGTFRYEQYF
many | TRBJ2-4 | TRBD2 | TRBV28 | TGTGCCAGCAGTTTAACTAGCGGGACCTTAGCCAAAAACATTCAGTACTTC | CASSLTSGTLAKNIQYF
many | TRBJ2-7 | TRBD2 | TRBV5-1 | TGCGCCAGCAGCTTAAGAGCGGGAGACTACGAGCAGTACTTC | CASSLRAGDYEQYF
many | TRBJ2-5 | NA | TRBV20-1 | TGCAGTGCTAGAGGGCAACTCCAAGAGACCCAGTACTTC | CSARGQLQETQYF
many | TRBJ2-3 | TRBD1 | TRBV29-1 | TGCAGCTTTACCGGGACAGGGGCCACAGATACGCAGTATTTT | CSFTGTGATDTQYF
NA | TRBJ2-1 | TRBD2 | TRBV14 | TGTGCCAGCAGCCTCAGGCCTAGCGGGAGGGGCTACAATGAGCAGTTCTTC | CASSLRPSGRGYNEQFF
many | TRBJ2-5 | NA | TRBV5-5 | TGTGCCAGCAGCTTCGGGCTGCAGGGGACCCAGTACTTC | CASSFGLQGTQYF
many | TRBJ1-4 | TRBD1 | TRBV29-1 | TGCAGCGGGACAGGGATGAATGAAAAACTGTTTTTT | CSGTGMNEKLFF
many | TRBJ2-7 | NA | TRBV20-1 | TGCAGTGCTAGTTACGACGAACCCATAAACTCCTACGAGCAGTACTTC | CSASYDEPINSYEQYF
many | TRBJ1-6 | NA | TRBV12-3/TRBV12-4 | TGTGCCAGCAGTTTAACTGAAGGTTCACCCCTCCACTTT | CASSLTEGSPLHF